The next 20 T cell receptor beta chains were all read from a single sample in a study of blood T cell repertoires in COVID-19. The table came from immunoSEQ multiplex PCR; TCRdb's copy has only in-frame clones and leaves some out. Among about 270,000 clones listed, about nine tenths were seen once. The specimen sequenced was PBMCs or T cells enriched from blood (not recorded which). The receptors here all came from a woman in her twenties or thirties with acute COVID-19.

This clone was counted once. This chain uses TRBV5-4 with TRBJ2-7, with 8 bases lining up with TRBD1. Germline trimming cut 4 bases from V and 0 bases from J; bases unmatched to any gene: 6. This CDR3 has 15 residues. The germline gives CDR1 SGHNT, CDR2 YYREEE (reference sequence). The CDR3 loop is CASSMTQGASYEQYF. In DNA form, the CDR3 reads TGTGCCAGCAGCATGACCCAGGGGGCCTCCTACGAGCAGTACTTC.

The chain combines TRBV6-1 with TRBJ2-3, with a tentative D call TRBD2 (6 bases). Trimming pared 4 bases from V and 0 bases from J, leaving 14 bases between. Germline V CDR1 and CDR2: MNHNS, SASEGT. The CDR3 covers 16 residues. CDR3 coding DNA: TGTGCCAGCAGTGCAGCTAGCGACTCTAGCACAGATACGCAGTATTTT. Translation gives CASSAASDSSTDTQYF.

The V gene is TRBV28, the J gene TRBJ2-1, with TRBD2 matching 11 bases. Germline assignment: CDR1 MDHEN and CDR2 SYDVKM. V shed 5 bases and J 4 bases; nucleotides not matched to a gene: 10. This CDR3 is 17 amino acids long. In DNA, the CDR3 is TGTGCCAGCAGTAGCACCGGGACTAGCGGACCTTACAATGAGCAGTTCTTC. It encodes CASSSTGTSGPYNEQFF.

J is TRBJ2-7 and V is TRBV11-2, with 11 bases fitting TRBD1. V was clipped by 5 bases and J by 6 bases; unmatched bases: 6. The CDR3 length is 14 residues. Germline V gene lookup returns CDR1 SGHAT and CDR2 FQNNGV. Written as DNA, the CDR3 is TGTGCCAGCAGCCACCGGGACAGGGGGACCGAGCAGTACTTC. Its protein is CASSHRDRGTEQYF.

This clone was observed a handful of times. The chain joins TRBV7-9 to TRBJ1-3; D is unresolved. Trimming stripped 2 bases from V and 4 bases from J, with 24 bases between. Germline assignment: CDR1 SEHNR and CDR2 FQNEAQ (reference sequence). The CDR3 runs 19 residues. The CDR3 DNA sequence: TGTGCCAGCAGCTTATATCCCCGCCAGAGCGGTTTGTCCGGAAACACCATATATTTT. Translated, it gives CASSLYPRQSGLSGNTIYF.

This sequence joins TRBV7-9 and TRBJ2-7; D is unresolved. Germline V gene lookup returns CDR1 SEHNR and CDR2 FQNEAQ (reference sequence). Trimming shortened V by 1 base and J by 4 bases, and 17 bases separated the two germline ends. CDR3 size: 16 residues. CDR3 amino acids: CASSLDFVQALYEQYF. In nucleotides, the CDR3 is TGTGCCAGCAGCTTAGACTTCGTCCAGGCCCTTTACGAGCAGTACTTC.

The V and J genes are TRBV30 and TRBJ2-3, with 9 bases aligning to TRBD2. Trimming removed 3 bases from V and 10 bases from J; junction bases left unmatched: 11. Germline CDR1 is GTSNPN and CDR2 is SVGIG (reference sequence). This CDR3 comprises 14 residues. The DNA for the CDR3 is TGTGCCTGGAGAGGTAGCGGGAGTGGCCCCGCGCAGTATTTT. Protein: CAWRGSGSGPAQYF.

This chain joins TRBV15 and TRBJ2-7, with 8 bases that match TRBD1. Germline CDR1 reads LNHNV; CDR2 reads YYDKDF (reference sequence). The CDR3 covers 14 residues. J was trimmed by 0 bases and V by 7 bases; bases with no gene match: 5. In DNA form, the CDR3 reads TGTGCCACCACCAACAGGGGGAACTCCTACGAGCAGTACTTC. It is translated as CATTNRGNSYEQYF.

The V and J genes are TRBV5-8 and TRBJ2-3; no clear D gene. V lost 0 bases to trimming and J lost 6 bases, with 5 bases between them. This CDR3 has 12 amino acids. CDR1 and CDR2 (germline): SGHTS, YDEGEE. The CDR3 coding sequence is TGTGCCAGCAGCTTGGTCCAGGATACGCAGTATTTT. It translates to CASSLVQDTQYF.

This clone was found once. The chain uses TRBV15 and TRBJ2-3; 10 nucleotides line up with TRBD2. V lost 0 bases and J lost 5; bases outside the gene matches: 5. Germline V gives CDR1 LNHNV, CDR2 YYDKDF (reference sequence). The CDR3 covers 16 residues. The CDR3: CATSRDKGLALDTQYF. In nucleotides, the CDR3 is TGTGCCACCAGCAGAGATAAGGGACTAGCGTTAGATACGCAGTATTTT.

CDR3 sequence: CSVSETSSGNTIYF. In DNA form, the CDR3 reads TGCAGCGTATCTGAAACCAGCTCTGGAAACACCATATATTTT. The genes are TRBV29-1 and TRBJ1-3, with D unclear. Germline CDR1 and CDR2: SQVTM and ANQGSEA. This CDR3 comprises 14 residues. Deletions cut 6 bases from V and 0 bases from J, with 12 bases between.

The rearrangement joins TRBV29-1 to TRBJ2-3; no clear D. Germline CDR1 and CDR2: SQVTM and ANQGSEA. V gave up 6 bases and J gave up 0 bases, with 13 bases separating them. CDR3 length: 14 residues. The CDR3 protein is CSVSVTTSTDTQYF. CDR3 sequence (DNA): TGCAGCGTATCCGTCACTACTAGCACAGATACGCAGTATTTT.

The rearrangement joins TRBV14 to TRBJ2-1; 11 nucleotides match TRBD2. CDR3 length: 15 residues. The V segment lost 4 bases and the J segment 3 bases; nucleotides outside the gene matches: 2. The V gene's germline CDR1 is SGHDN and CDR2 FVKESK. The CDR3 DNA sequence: TGTGCCAGCAGCCCACTAGCGGGAGACTACAATGAGCAGTTCTTC. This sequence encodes CASSPLAGDYNEQFF.

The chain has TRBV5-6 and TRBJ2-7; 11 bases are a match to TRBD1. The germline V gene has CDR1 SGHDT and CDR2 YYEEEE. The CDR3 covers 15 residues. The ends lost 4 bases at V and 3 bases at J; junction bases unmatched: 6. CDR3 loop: CASSLTGTGGYEQYF. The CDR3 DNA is TGTGCCAGCAGCCTCACCGGGACAGGGGGCTACGAGCAGTACTTC.

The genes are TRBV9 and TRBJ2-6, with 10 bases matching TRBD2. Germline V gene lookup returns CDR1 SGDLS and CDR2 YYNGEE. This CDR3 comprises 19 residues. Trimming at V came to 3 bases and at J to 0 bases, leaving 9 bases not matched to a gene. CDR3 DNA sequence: TGTGCCAGCAGCGCCGGGACTAGCGTGCCACTCTCTGGGGCCAACGTCCTGACTTTC. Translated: CASSAGTSVPLSGANVLTF.

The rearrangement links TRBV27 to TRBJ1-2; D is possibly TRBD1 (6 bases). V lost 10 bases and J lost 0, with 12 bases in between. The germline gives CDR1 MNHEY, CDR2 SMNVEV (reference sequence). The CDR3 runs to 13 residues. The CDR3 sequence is CATKDRANYGYTF. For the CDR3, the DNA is TGTGCCACCAAGGACAGAGCTAACTATGGCTACACCTTC.

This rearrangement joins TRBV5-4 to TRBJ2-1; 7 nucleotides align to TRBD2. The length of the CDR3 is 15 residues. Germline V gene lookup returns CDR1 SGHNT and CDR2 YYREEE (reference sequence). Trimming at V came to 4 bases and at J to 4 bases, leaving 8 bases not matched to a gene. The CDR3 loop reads CASSRSGTTYNEQFF. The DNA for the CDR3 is TGTGCCAGCAGCCGCTCCGGGACTACGTACAATGAGCAGTTCTTC.

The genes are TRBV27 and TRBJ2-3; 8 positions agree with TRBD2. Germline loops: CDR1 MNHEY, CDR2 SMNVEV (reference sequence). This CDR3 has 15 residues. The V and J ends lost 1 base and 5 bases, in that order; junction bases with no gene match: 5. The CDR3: CASSLFLAGEDTQYF. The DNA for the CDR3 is TGTGCCAGCAGTTTATTCCTAGCGGGTGAAGATACGCAGTATTTT.

CDR3 loop: CASSQDASGLPYNEQFF. The CDR3, as DNA: TGTGCCAGCAGCCAAGATGCCTCGGGACTCCCTTACAATGAGCAGTTCTTC. The chain employs TRBV4-2 and TRBJ2-1, with D perhaps matching TRBD2 (6 bases). The CDR3 totals 17 residues. The V end was cut by 0 bases, the J end by 4 bases, with 16 bases between. Germline CDR1 reads LGHNA; CDR2 reads YNFKEQ.

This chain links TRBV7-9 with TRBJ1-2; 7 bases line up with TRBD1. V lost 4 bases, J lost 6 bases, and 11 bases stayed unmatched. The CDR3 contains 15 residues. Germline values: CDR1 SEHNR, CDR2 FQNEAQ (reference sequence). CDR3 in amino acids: CASSSTGEVDHGYTF. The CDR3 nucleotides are TGTGCCAGCAGCTCTACAGGGGAAGTCGACCATGGCTACACCTTC.